These 27 T cell receptor beta chains originate from one sample sequenced in a study of T cell changes during pregnancy in multiple sclerosis. The table came from immunoSEQ multiplex PCR; TCRdb's copy has only in-frame clones and leaves some out. The repertoire holds about 120,000 clones, with 80% to 95% as singletons. The sequenced sample was peripheral blood, obtained in the third trimester of pregnancy. The receptors were gathered from a female donor with multiple sclerosis, enrolled in a pregnancy study.

The rearrangement uses TRBV5-6 and TRBJ1-2; 11 positions agree with TRBD1. The CDR3 totals 14 residues. Germline-derived CDR1 and CDR2 are SGHDT and YYEEEE. Trimming removed 4 bases from V and 7 bases from J; junction bases left unmatched: 6. The CDR3 DNA reads as TGTGCCAGCAGCCGGACAGGGGGCCTCGGTGGCTACACCTTC. Residues: CASSRTGGLGGYTF.

This sequence joins TRBV6-5 and TRBJ2-3, with a weak D call TRBD2 (5 bases). CDR3 length: 13 residues. The germline V gene has CDR1 MNHEY and CDR2 SVGAGI. V lost 7 bases and J lost 0, with 8 bases in between. Here the CDR3 DNA reads TGTGCCAGCAACCCGGGAAGCACAGATACGCAGTATTTT. Translating gives CASNPGSTDTQYF.

V gene TRBV29-1 combines with J gene TRBJ1-2, with D unclear. V was shortened by 3 bases and J by 8 bases, with 10 bases between the two germline ends. Germline V lookup: CDR1 SQVTM, CDR2 ANQGSEA. The CDR3 has 11 residues. The CDR3 loop is CSVDGGRGYTF. In nucleotides, the CDR3 is TGCAGCGTTGACGGTGGTCGCGGCTACACCTTC.

There are a few counts of this clone. The chain joins TRBV6-6 to TRBJ1-1; D remains unclear. Germline V gene lookup returns CDR1 MNHNY and CDR2 SVGAGI (reference sequence). This CDR3 spans 13 amino acids. V was cut by 0 bases and J by 5 bases, with 7 bases left in between. The CDR3 DNA is TGTGCCAGCAGTTACTCGACGGGGACTGAAGCTTTCTTT. This translates into CASSYSTGTEAFF.

The chain is built from TRBV29-1 and TRBJ2-7, with a tentative D call TRBD1 (6 bases). There are 12 residues in the CDR3. Trimming left V 6 bases short and J 6 bases short, with 15 bases between. The V gene's germline CDR1 is SQVTM and CDR2 ANQGSEA. CDR3 coding DNA: TGCAGCGTGACAAAGACAGGTCCCGAGCAGTACTTC. Translated: CSVTKTGPEQYF.

This clone was detected once. V and J are TRBV5-5 and TRBJ1-4; D might be TRBD1 (5 bases). The CDR3 length is 14 residues. V was clipped by 2 bases and J by 8 bases, with 13 bases between them. CDR1 is SGHKS, CDR2 YYEKEE, per germline (reference sequence). The CDR3 is CASSLQGVGEKLFF. The CDR3 coding sequence is TGTGCCAGCAGCTTACAAGGGGTGGGAGAAAAACTGTTTTTT.

The CDR3 is CASSKGLSQETQYF. The CDR3 nucleotides are TGTGCCAGCTCTAAGGGACTTTCACAAGAGACCCAGTACTTC. The chain links TRBV18 to TRBJ2-5; a possible D gene is TRBD2 (6 bases). The CDR3 is 14 amino acids. Trimming pared 6 bases from V and 2 bases from J, leaving 13 bases between. Germline-derived CDR1 and CDR2 are KGHSH and LQKENI.

J is TRBJ1-2 and V is TRBV27; the D is unclear. The CDR3 is 14 residues long. Germline V gene data show CDR1 as MNHEY and CDR2 as SMNVEV (reference sequence). Trimming removed 5 bases from V and 5 bases from J, with 15 bases in between. This CDR3 is CASSPRESTYGYTF. Written as DNA, the CDR3 is TGTGCCAGCAGTCCCCGGGAGAGTACTTATGGCTACACCTTC.

This clone was detected a few times. The J gene is TRBJ1-2, the V gene TRBV15; perhaps TRBD1 as D (6 bases). V lost 4 bases and J 7 bases, leaving 19 bases between the germline ends. The CDR3 loop spans 15 amino acids. Germline V gene sequence: CDR1 LNHNV, CDR2 YYDKDF (reference sequence). The CDR3 is CATSIEPGADTGYTF. CDR3 bases: TGTGCCACCAGCATTGAACCAGGGGCGGATACTGGCTACACCTTC.

The chain employs TRBV23-1 and TRBJ1-5; 7 bases map to TRBD1. TRBV23-1 is marked as an open reading frame, function uncertain. CDR3 size: 18 residues. The V segment lost 8 bases and the J segment 3 bases; nucleotides outside the gene matches: 19. This CDR3 is CASGKPQGCTLNNQPQHF. CDR3 bases: TGCGCCAGCGGAAAGCCACAGGGGTGCACCTTAAACAATCAGCCCCAGCATTTT.

The chain employs TRBV30 and TRBJ1-5; D unclear. Trimming cost V 2 bases and J 8 bases, with 10 bases left between them. The CDR3 totals 12 residues. The germline CDR1 and CDR2 sequences are GTSNPN and SVGIG (reference sequence). CDR3 residues: CAWSSDGKPQHF. The CDR3 nucleotides are TGTGCCTGGAGTTCAGACGGGAAGCCCCAGCATTTT.

The V and J genes are TRBV30 and TRBJ2-6, with 10 bases fitting TRBD1. CDR1 is GTSNPN, CDR2 SVGIG, per germline (reference sequence). V shed 4 bases and J 2 bases; nucleotides not matched to a gene: 8. The CDR3 consists of 17 residues. CDR3 loop: CAWTRQGAQTGANVLTF. In DNA, the CDR3 is TGTGCCTGGACCAGACAGGGGGCGCAAACTGGGGCCAACGTCCTGACTTTC.

The chain has TRBV28 and TRBJ1-6; D is unclear. The V end was cut by 4 bases, the J end by 7 bases, with 11 bases between. Per the germline V gene, CDR1 is MDHEN and CDR2 is SYDVKM. This CDR3 spans 14 amino acids. DNA for the CDR3: TGTGCCAGCAGTTATCAGGTCGTGAATTCACCCCTCCACTTT. It codes for CASSYQVVNSPLHF.

The rearrangement uses TRBV19 and TRBJ1-1; 7 nucleotides line up with TRBD1. With V trimmed by 4 bases and J by 6 bases, 11 bases remained unmatched. The CDR3 is made up of 15 amino acids. Germline-derived CDR1 and CDR2 are LNHDA and SQIVND (reference sequence). The chain's CDR3 is CASSTRQGLVPEAFF. DNA for the CDR3: TGTGCCAGTAGTACGCGACAGGGTCTCGTGCCTGAAGCTTTCTTT. The whole variable domain, remainder taken from reference TRBV19 and TRBJ1-1, is DGGITQSPKYLFRKEGQNVTLSCEQNLNHDAMYWYRQDPGQGLRLIYYSQIVNDFQKGDIAEGYSVSREKKESFPLTVTSAQKNPTAFYLCASSTRQGLVPEAFFGQGTRLTVV.

This chain joins TRBV14 and TRBJ2-1; 11 bases agree with TRBD2. The V segment lost 4 bases and the J segment 6 bases; nucleotides outside the gene matches: 5. Looked up from germline, CDR1 is SGHDN and CDR2 is FVKESK. The CDR3 is 15 amino acids. The CDR3 coding sequence is TGTGCCAGCAGCCCAACTAGCGGGGGCCCCAATGAGCAGTTCTTC. This sequence encodes CASSPTSGGPNEQFF.

This chain connects TRBV19 to TRBJ1-2, with 8 bases lining up with TRBD1. Germline lookup yields CDR1 LNHDA and CDR2 SQIVND (reference sequence). This CDR3 spans 16 amino acids. The V and J ends lost 4 bases and 4 bases, in that order; junction bases with no gene match: 11. The CDR3 reads CASSTSRGLSTYGYTF. In nucleotides, the CDR3 is TGTGCCAGTAGTACCAGCAGGGGGCTCTCGACCTATGGCTACACCTTC.

This clone was observed a single time. This chain uses TRBV27 with TRBJ2-5, with D unresolved. The V and J ends lost 2 bases and 2 bases respectively, with 9 bases between them. Germline values: CDR1 MNHEY, CDR2 SMNVEV (reference sequence). The CDR3 consists of 14 residues. The CDR3 protein is CASSLASGQETQYF. The CDR3 nucleotides read TGTGCCAGCAGTTTAGCCTCCGGTCAAGAGACCCAGTACTTC.

This chain links TRBV7-9 with TRBJ1-1; D ambiguous. CDR3 length equals 14 residues. In germline, CDR1 is SEHNR, CDR2 FQNEAQ (reference sequence). Trimming removed 1 base from V and 0 bases from J, with 6 bases in between. In DNA, the CDR3 is TGTGCCAGCAGCTTAGGCGAGATGAACACTGAAGCTTTCTTT. Translation gives CASSLGEMNTEAFF.

J is TRBJ2-2 and V is TRBV7-8; no reliable D call. CDR1 and CDR2 from the germline V gene are SGHVS and FQNEAQ. The CDR3 is 14 amino acids. Trimming cost V 2 bases and J 3 bases, with 7 bases left between them. CDR3 residues: CASSLIVDTGELFF. The CDR3 coding sequence is TGTGCCAGCAGCTTAATTGTAGACACCGGGGAGCTGTTTTTT.

The chain uses TRBV6-5 and TRBJ2-2; D not resolved. The germline V gene has CDR1 MNHEY and CDR2 SVGAGI. V lost 6 bases and J lost 0, with 11 bases in between. The CDR3 loop spans 15 amino acids. Here the CDR3 reads CASRGRPANTGELFF. DNA of the CDR3: TGTGCCAGCAGGGGCAGGCCCGCGAACACCGGGGAGCTGTTTTTT.

In nucleotides, the CDR3 is TGTGCCTGGAGGGCGGACAGGGAAAACTCACCCCTCCACTTT. Protein sequence: CAWRADRENSPLHF. The V and J genes are TRBV30 and TRBJ1-6; 8 nucleotides agree with TRBD1. This CDR3 region has 14 residues. The J segment lost 10 bases and the V segment lost 3 bases, leaving 8 bases of the junction unmatched. Germline assignment: CDR1 GTSNPN and CDR2 SVGIG (reference sequence).

This clone was seen many times. V usage is TRBV28 and J usage is TRBJ1-1; D unclear. The V and J ends lost 5 bases and 5 bases respectively, with 18 bases between them. The CDR3 runs 15 residues. Germline CDR1 MDHEN, CDR2 SYDVKM. CDR3 residues: CASSMRSDPRTEAFF. The CDR3 DNA reads TGTGCCAGCAGTATGCGAAGCGACCCGAGGACTGAAGCTTTCTTT.

The rearrangement links TRBV2 to TRBJ2-5, with 8 bases fitting TRBD2. Germline values: CDR1 SNHLY, CDR2 FYNNEI. V was pared by 9 bases and J by 1 base, with 10 bases of the junction left unmatched. The CDR3 extends over 15 amino acids. CDR3: CASSMSGSPQETQYF. In DNA form, the CDR3 reads TGTGCCAGTAGTATGAGCGGGAGCCCCCAAGAGACCCAGTACTTC.

The chain is built from TRBV28 and TRBJ2-7, with 8 positions matching TRBD2. Trimming removed 5 bases from V and 2 bases from J; junction bases left unmatched: 5. The CDR3 contains 14 residues. Germline-derived CDR1 and CDR2 are MDHEN and SYDVKM. CDR3 nucleotides: TGTGCCAGCAGTCCCCCAGCGGGGGCCTACGAGCAGTACTTC. Translating it yields CASSPPAGAYEQYF.

The chain couples TRBV7-9 to TRBJ1-5; TRBD1 might be the D (5 bases). Deletions cut 1 base from V and 1 base from J, with 11 bases between. The germline V gene has CDR1 SEHNR and CDR2 FQNEAQ (reference sequence). There are 16 residues in the CDR3. DNA of the CDR3: TGTGCCAGCAGCTTAGGGGGGGGAGGGAGCAATCAGCCCCAGCATTTT. Amino acid sequence: CASSLGGGGSNQPQHF.

The chain links TRBV6-1 to TRBJ1-2, with D perhaps matching TRBD1 (6 bases). V was trimmed by 9 bases and J by 4 bases, leaving 15 bases between them. This CDR3 is 13 amino acids long. Germline V gene sequence: CDR1 MNHNS, CDR2 SASEGT. The CDR3 region has the DNA TGTGCCAGTAGGCGACAGGACGGCTATGGCTACACCTTC. This codes for CASRRQDGYGYTF.

This rearrangement joins TRBV27 to TRBJ2-7; TRBD2 matches 9 bases. The germline gives CDR1 MNHEY, CDR2 SMNVEV (reference sequence). CDR3 size: 16 residues. Trimming removed 2 bases from V and 3 bases from J; junction bases left unmatched: 8. The CDR3 sequence is CASSLRGAGGGYEQYF. As DNA, the CDR3 is TGTGCCAGCAGTTTAAGGGGGGCGGGAGGGGGCTACGAGCAGTACTTC.